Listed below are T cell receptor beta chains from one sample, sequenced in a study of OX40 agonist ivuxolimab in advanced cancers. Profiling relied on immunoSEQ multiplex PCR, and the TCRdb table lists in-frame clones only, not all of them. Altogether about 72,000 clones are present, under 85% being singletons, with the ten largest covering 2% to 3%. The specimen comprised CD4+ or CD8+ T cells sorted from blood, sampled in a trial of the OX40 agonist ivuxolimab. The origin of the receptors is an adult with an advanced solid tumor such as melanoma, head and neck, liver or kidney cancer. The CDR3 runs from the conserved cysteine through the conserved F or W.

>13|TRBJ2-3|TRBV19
CASKELADDTQYF
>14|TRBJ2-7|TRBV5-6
CASTQGRGVYEQYF
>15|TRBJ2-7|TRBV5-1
CASSLVGYDGDEQYF
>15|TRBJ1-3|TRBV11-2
CASSLIPDYGNTIYF
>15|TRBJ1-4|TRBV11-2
CASSLVWSPNEKLFF
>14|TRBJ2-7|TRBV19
CASSMSGLPYEQYF
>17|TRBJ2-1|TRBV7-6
CASSLGLAGAPYNEQFF
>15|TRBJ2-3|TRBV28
CASSYAGLSTDTQYF
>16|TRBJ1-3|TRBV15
CATSRDPGISGNTIYF
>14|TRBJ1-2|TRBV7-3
CASSTRDRAEIHTF
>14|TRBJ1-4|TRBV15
CATSRGTSNEKLFF
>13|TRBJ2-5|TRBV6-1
CATSDRVQETQYF
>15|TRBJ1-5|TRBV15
CATSRGGSRNQPQHF
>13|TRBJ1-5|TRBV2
CASSEEGNQPQHF
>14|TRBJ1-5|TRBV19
CASSQTGGGQPQHF
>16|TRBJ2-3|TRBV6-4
CASSDSPGPLADTQYF
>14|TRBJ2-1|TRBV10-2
CASTLAGEYNEQFF
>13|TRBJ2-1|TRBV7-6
CASSLRTSGSLFF
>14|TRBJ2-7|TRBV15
CATSGMIGGEEQYF
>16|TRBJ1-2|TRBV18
CASSPRQGAAHYGYTF
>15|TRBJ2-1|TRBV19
CASSIMGTPSNEQFF
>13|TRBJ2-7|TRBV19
CASSITSSYEQYF
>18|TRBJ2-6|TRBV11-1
CASSPNRGARSGANVLTF
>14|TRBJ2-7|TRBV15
CATSRVYRGAEQYF
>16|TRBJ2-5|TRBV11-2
CASSLQGAGGMETQYF
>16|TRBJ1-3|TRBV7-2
CASSLVGFSSGNTIYF
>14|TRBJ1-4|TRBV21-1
CASSKEGGNEKLFF
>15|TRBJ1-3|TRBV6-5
CASSGGGRSGNTIYF
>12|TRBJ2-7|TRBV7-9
CASSLMSGEQYF
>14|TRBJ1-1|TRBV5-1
CASSLGQLGTEAFF
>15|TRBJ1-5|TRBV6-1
CASSPTGGGNQPQHF
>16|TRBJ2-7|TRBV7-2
CASSLVSSGDTYEQYF
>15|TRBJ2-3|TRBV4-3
CASSQVAGRGDTQYF
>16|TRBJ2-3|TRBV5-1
CASSLALTGATDTQYF
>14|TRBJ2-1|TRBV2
CASTSQTPISEQFF
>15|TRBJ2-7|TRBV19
CASSIALDRVYEQYF
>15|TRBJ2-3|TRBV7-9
CASSSQGGGADTQYF
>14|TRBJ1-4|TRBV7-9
CASRQGQHNEKLFF
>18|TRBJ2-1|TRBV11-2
CASSARLAGASSYNEQFF
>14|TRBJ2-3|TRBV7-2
CASFGERRVDTQYF
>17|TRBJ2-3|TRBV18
CASSLRTGTSDTDTQYF
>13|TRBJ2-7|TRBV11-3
CASKLGQGYEQYF
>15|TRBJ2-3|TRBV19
CASSLQRGSTDTQYF
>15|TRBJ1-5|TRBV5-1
CASSSGQGVNQPQHF
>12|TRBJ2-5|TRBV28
CASSLSDRAVYF
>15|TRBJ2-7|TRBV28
CASSLWQGIPYEQYF
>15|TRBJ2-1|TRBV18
CASSPSGGLANEQFF
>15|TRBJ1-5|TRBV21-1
CASSPDRGFYQPQHF
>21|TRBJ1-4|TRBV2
CASTPARIPGQGSATNEKLFF
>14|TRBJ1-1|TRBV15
CATSRENGGLEAFF
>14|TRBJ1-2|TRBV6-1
CASSEGQGYYGYTF
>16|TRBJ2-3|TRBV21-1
CASSTAAQPSTDTQYF
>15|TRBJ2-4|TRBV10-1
CASSGTSGRVGIQYF
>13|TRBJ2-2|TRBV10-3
CAISEGIGGELFF
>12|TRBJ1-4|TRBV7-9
CASSPTNEKLFF
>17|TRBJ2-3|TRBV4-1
CASSQGFIGASTDTQYF